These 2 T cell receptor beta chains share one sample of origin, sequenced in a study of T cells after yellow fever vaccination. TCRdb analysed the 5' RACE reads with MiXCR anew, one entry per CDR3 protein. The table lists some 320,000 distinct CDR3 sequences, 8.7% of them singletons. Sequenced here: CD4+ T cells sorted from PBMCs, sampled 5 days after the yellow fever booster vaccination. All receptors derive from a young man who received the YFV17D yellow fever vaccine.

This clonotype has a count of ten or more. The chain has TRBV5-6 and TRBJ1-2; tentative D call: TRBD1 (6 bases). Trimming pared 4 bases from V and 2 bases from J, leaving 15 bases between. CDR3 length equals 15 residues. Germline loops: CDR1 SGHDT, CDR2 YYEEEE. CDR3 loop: CASSPLTGANYGYTF. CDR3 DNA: TGTGCCAGCAGCCCGTTGACAGGCGCGAACTATGGCTACACCTTC. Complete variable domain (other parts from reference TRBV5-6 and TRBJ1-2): DAGVTQSPTHLIKTRGQQVTLRCSPKSGHDTVSWYQQALGQGPQFIFQYYEEEERQRGNFPDRFSGHQFPNYSSELNVNALLLGDSALYLCASSPLTGANYGYTFGSGTRLTVV.

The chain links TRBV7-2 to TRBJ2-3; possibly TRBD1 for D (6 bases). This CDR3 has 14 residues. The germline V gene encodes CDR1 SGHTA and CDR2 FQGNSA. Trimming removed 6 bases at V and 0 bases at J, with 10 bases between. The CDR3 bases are TGTGCCAGCAGGCCCGACAGGAGCACAGATACGCAGTATTTT. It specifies CASRPDRSTDTQYF.